The 28 T cell receptor beta chains reported below all come from one sample, sequenced in a study of CD8 T cells in Susac syndrome. Reverse transcription of about 0.5 to 1 ug RNA used random hexamers. One entry per CDR3 protein results from TCRdb running MiXCR on the immunoSEQ multiplex PCR reads. The sample lists fewer than 250,000 distinct CDR3 sequences; under 95% were seen once. Sequencing was carried out using CD4+ T cells from PBMCs. Source of these receptors: a human donor in good health.

The chain couples TRBV14 to TRBJ1-4; the D is unclear. Germline CDR1 reads SGHDN; CDR2 reads FVKESK. Trimming removed 4 bases at V and 13 bases at J, with 13 bases between. This CDR3 contains 12 residues. The DNA for the CDR3 is TGTGCCAGCAGCCGAAGTGGTTGGGGACTGTTTTTT. This sequence encodes CASSRSGWGLFF.

The V gene is TRBV28, the J gene TRBJ2-5; tentatively, D is TRBD2 (6 bases). Germline CDR1 MDHEN, CDR2 SYDVKM. Trimming pared 4 bases from V and 4 bases from J, leaving 13 bases between. This CDR3 comprises 14 residues. CDR3 sequence: CASSSSVLLETQYF. The DNA for the CDR3 is TGTGCCAGCAGTTCTAGCGTCCTCTTAGAGACCCAGTACTTC. Full variable domain (missing parts from reference TRBV28 and TRBJ2-5): DVKVTQSSRYLVKRTGEKVFLECVQDMDHENMFWYRQDPGLGLRLIYFSYDVKMKEKGDIPEGYSVSREKKERFSLILESASTNQTSMYLCASSSSVLLETQYFGPGTRLLVL.

The chain combines TRBV12-3 or TRBV12-4 with TRBJ1-5; TRBD1 is a possible D gene (6 bases). V gave up 6 bases and J gave up 5 bases, with 17 bases separating them. The CDR3 extends over 15 amino acids. CDR3 residues: CASSPAGGAHQPQHF. DNA of the CDR3: TGTGCCAGCAGCCCGGCTGGGGGGGCCCATCAGCCCCAGCATTTT.

The chain carries TRBV5-1 and TRBJ1-4; a weak D match, TRBD1 (5 bases). CDR1 is SGHRS, CDR2 YFSETQ, per germline. The length of the CDR3 is 15 residues. Trimming stripped 1 base from V and 8 bases from J, with 15 bases between. The CDR3, as DNA: TGCGCCAGCAGCTTGTCAGTGAACTGGGGCGAAAAACTGTTTTTT. It translates to CASSLSVNWGEKLFF.

This chain joins TRBV25-1 and TRBJ2-1, with TRBD2 matching 9 bases. V lost 0 bases to trimming and J lost 12 bases; unmatched junction nucleotides: 6. The germline gives CDR1 MGHDK, CDR2 SYGVNS. The CDR3 extends over 14 amino acids. The CDR3 nucleotides are TGTGCCAGCAGTGAATATGGCCTAGCGGGGTTGCAGTTCTTC. Its translation: CASSEYGLAGLQFF.

This chain uses TRBV7-3 with TRBJ2-2, with 10 nucleotides matching TRBD2. CDR3 length equals 16 residues. Germline V CDR1 and CDR2: SGHTA, FQGTGA. V trimming: 4 bases; J trimming: 4 bases; junction bases outside the gene matches: 6. The CDR3 coding sequence is TGTGCCAGCAGCTGGAGCGGGGGGGCCTCCACCGGGGAGCTGTTTTTT. It is translated as CASSWSGGASTGELFF.

V and J are TRBV7-2 and TRBJ2-7; 7 nucleotides match TRBD1. There are 15 residues in the CDR3. Trimming cost V 1 base and J 2 bases; bases outside gene matches: 5. Germline-derived CDR1 and CDR2 are SGHTA and FQGNSA. The CDR3 DNA sequence: TGTGCCAGCAGCTTAGTCGGGACAGACCCCTACGAGCAGTACTTC. Encoded protein: CASSLVGTDPYEQYF.

The chain joins TRBV6-2 or TRBV6-3 to TRBJ2-2; D is unresolved. The CDR3 is 11 amino acids. CDR1 and CDR2 (germline): MNHEY, SVGEGT. With 8 bases removed from V and 5 bases from J, the gap between germline ends came to 6 bases. The CDR3 region has the DNA TGTGCCAGCCTTGATACCGGGGAGCTGTTTTTT. Its translation is CASLDTGELFF.

V is TRBV2 and J is TRBJ2-2; 9 nucleotides line up with TRBD1. The J segment lost 6 bases and the V segment lost 4 bases, leaving 6 bases of the junction unmatched. Germline lookup yields CDR1 SNHLY and CDR2 FYNNEI. The CDR3 has 15 amino acids. CDR3 nucleotides: TGTGCCAGCAGTGCGTCGACAGGGGGACCCGGGGAGCTGTTTTTT. Its translation: CASSASTGGPGELFF.

The V and J genes are TRBV9 and TRBJ2-2, with D possibly called TRBD1 or TRBD2 (6 bases each). The V gene's germline CDR1 is SGDLS and CDR2 YYNGEE. CDR3 length: 15 residues. The V and J ends lost 1 base and 4 bases respectively, with 11 bases between them. The CDR3, as DNA: TGTGCCAGCAGCGTAAAGGGGGGACGCACCGGGGAGCTGTTTTTT. Encoded protein: CASSVKGGRTGELFF.

This clonotype has only one observation. The chain links TRBV24-1 to TRBJ2-6, with 7 bases aligning to TRBD1. With V trimmed by 1 base and J by 2 bases, 10 bases remained unmatched. Germline lookup yields CDR1 KGHDR and CDR2 SFDVKD. The CDR3 has 19 residues. The CDR3 region has the DNA TGTGCCACCAGTGATTTTTCAAGAGGGGGCGACCCTGGGGCCAACGTCCTGACTTTC. This translates into CATSDFSRGGDPGANVLTF.

This chain uses TRBV28 with TRBJ1-1; D possibly corresponds to TRBD1 (5 bases). V lost 8 bases and J lost 3, with 19 bases in between. The CDR3 consists of 15 residues. Per the germline V gene, CDR1 is MDHEN and CDR2 is SYDVKM. This CDR3 is CASPGEGGIHTEAFF. The CDR3 nucleotides read TGTGCCAGCCCGGGGGAAGGTGGCATACACACTGAAGCTTTCTTT.

The genes are TRBV19 and TRBJ2-3; D unclear. This CDR3 has 11 amino acids. Germline loops: CDR1 LNHDA, CDR2 SQIVND (reference sequence). Trimming cost V 6 bases and J 4 bases, with 5 bases left between them. The CDR3 DNA reads as TGTGCCAGTAGGGCCGCAGATACGCAGTATTTT. Residues: CASRAADTQYF.

This chain links TRBV28 with TRBJ2-2; D unclear. The germline V gene encodes CDR1 MDHEN and CDR2 SYDVKM. The CDR3 spans 13 residues. The V and J ends lost 5 bases and 4 bases respectively, with 8 bases between them. CDR3 in amino acids: CASSPPRTGELFF. In DNA, the CDR3 is TGTGCCAGCAGTCCCCCGCGCACCGGGGAGCTGTTTTTT.

The gene calls are TRBV4-3 and TRBJ1-5, with TRBD1 matching over 11 bases. CDR1 is LGHNA, CDR2 YSLEER, per germline. V shed 2 bases and J 6 bases; nucleotides not matched to a gene: 6. This CDR3 has 16 residues. CDR3 nucleotide sequence: TGCGCCAGCAGCCAAAGGACAGGGGGCGCTTCTCAGCCCCAGCATTTT. Residues: CASSQRTGGASQPQHF.

V gene TRBV15 combines with J gene TRBJ1-2; D gene unclear. Trimming stripped 0 bases from V and 5 bases from J, with 13 bases between. CDR3 length: 15 amino acids. The V gene's germline CDR1 is LNHNV and CDR2 YYDKDF (reference sequence). The CDR3 nucleotides are TGTGCCACCAGCAGAGATCGTCGGGTACAATATGGCTACACCTTC. Translating it yields CATSRDRRVQYGYTF.

V is TRBV4-2 and J is TRBJ1-4; TRBD1 is a possible D gene (6 bases). V was cut by 0 bases and J by 4 bases, with 9 bases left in between. The V gene's germline CDR1 is LGHNA and CDR2 YNFKEQ. CDR3 length equals 15 residues. CDR3: CASSQDGQLNEKLFF. CDR3 DNA sequence: TGTGCCAGCAGCCAAGATGGACAGCTTAATGAAAAACTGTTTTTT.

The chain uses TRBV13 and TRBJ1-3, with D hard to call. The CDR3 is 14 amino acids. Trimming removed 5 bases from V and 0 bases from J, with 8 bases in between. Germline CDR1 and CDR2: PRHDT and FYEKMQ (reference sequence). The CDR3 region is CASSLKVSGNTIYF. The CDR3 bases are TGTGCCAGCAGCCTTAAGGTCTCTGGAAACACCATATATTTT.

V and J are TRBV7-2 and TRBJ1-3, with D possibly TRBD1 on 6 matching bases. The CDR3 is 15 amino acids. The V and J ends lost 1 base and 4 bases respectively, with 11 bases between them. Per the germline V gene, CDR1 is SGHTA and CDR2 is FQGNSA. CDR3 residues: CASSLGPTGGNTIYF. CDR3 nucleotide sequence: TGTGCCAGCAGCTTAGGCCCCACAGGGGGAAACACCATATATTTT. Full variable domain (remainder filled in from reference TRBV7-2 and TRBJ1-3): GAGVSQSPSNKVTEKGKDVELRCDPISGHTALYWYRQSLGQGLEFLIYFQGNSAPDKSGLPSDRFSAERTGGSVSTLTIQRTQQEDSAVYLCASSLGPTGGNTIYFGEGSWLTVV.

V usage is TRBV6-6 and J usage is TRBJ2-3; 8 bases align to TRBD1. CDR1 is MNHNY, CDR2 SVGAGI, per germline (reference sequence). This CDR3 region has 12 residues. Losses at the gene ends were 7 bases for V and 9 bases for J; bases not matched to a gene: 6. The CDR3 bases are TGTGCCAGCATCGGACAGGGTATAACGCAGTATTTT. The encoded protein is CASIGQGITQYF.

The CDR3 reads CASSHLAGGVYEQYF. CDR3 nucleotides: TGTGCCAGCAGCCATCTAGCGGGGGGCGTTTACGAGCAGTACTTC. The gene calls are TRBV28 and TRBJ2-7, with 11 bases matching TRBD2. The CDR3 runs 15 residues. Germline lookup yields CDR1 MDHEN and CDR2 SYDVKM. With 6 bases clipped from V and 4 bases from J, the junction kept 8 bases outside the gene matches.

The rearrangement uses TRBV27 and TRBJ2-1; D is possibly TRBD1 (5 bases). Germline CDR1 and CDR2: MNHEY and SMNVEV (reference sequence). This CDR3 has 14 amino acids. V was clipped by 4 bases and J by 7 bases, with 14 bases between them. The CDR3 loop reads CASSYHDRYNEQFF. The CDR3 bases are TGTGCCAGCAGTTATCATGACAGATATAATGAGCAGTTCTTC.

This chain connects TRBV3-1 to TRBJ2-7; TRBD1 aligns across 10 bases. Germline V CDR1 and CDR2: LGHDT, YNNKEL (reference sequence). The CDR3 is 16 residues long. J was trimmed by 7 bases and V by 0 bases; bases with no gene match: 9. CDR3 region: CASSQEGDRGWEEQYF. CDR3 nucleotide sequence: TGTGCCAGCAGCCAAGAAGGGGACAGGGGCTGGGAAGAGCAGTACTTC.

The gene calls are TRBV28 and TRBJ1-5; no reliable D call. CDR3 length equals 12 residues. The V gene lost 7 bases and the J gene lost 4 bases, with 8 bases spanning the gap. Germline CDR1 reads MDHEN; CDR2 reads SYDVKM. The CDR3 here is CASNQRNQPQHF. Written as DNA, the CDR3 is TGTGCCAGCAACCAACGGAATCAGCCCCAGCATTTT.

The chain carries TRBV9 and TRBJ2-1; perhaps D is TRBD1 or TRBD2 (6 bases each). Trimming removed 3 bases from V and 9 bases from J, with 22 bases in between. Germline assignment: CDR1 SGDLS and CDR2 YYNGEE. The CDR3 runs 16 residues. The chain's CDR3 is CASSEGSAGGRFEQFF. CDR3 nucleotide sequence: TGTGCCAGCAGCGAGGGTTCGGCCGGGGGCAGGTTTGAGCAGTTCTTC.

The rearrangement joins TRBV3-1 to TRBJ1-4, with TRBD1 as a possible D gene (5 bases). Germline lookup yields CDR1 LGHDT and CDR2 YNNKEL (reference sequence). The V and J ends lost 6 bases and 7 bases respectively, with 18 bases between them. The CDR3 loop spans 15 amino acids. CDR3 residues: CASSLRGPDGEKLFF. CDR3 coding DNA: TGTGCCAGCAGTCTGCGGGGACCCGACGGTGAAAAACTGTTTTTT.

The chain uses TRBV5-1 and TRBJ1-1; a weak D match, TRBD1 (5 bases). This CDR3 is built from 13 residues. The V and J ends lost 3 bases and 6 bases respectively, with 12 bases between them. Germline V gene lookup returns CDR1 SGHRS and CDR2 YFSETQ. Here the CDR3 reads CASSSGGGAEAFF. In DNA form, the CDR3 reads TGCGCCAGCAGCTCGGGGGGAGGCGCTGAAGCTTTCTTT.

V is TRBV6-2 or TRBV6-3 and J is TRBJ2-2, with TRBD2 as a possible D gene (5 bases). Germline CDR1 is MNHEY and CDR2 is SVGEGT. The CDR3 runs 12 residues. The V end lost 11 bases, the J end lost 4 bases, and 11 bases lay between the germline ends. CDR3 residues: CAAGESTGELFF. The DNA for the CDR3 is TGTGCCGCCGGGGAGAGCACCGGGGAGCTGTTTTTT.